This T cell receptor beta chain was captured in a study of CD8 T cells in ankylosing spondylitis. Each CDR3 protein is one row after TCRdb ran MiXCR on the 5' RACE reads. The sample yields about 450,000 distinct CDR3 sequences, about 25% seen once. Study findings and constraints: Earlier literature documents some of the motif variants in reactive arthritis synovial fluid and blood. Clones linked to disease, bearing a CD8+ phenotype, were relatively rare in peripheral blood. A TCR beta motif of eight highly homologous variants appeared characteristic of ankylosing spondylitis blood. Reportedly, significant enrichment of disease-linked clones occurred in matched ankylosing spondylitis synovial fluid.

This clonotype was seen more than once but under ten times. Its antigen is undetermined. Germline CDR1 is MGHDK and CDR2 is SYGVNS. The CDR3 runs 16 residues. J gave up 5 bases and V 5 bases, and 7 bases lay outside the gene matches. The clonotype comes from a male donor with ankylosing spondylitis. V usage is TRBV25-1 and J usage is TRBJ2-1; 12 bases match TRBD2. Sequencing input: blood, either unsorted or a sorted T cell fraction (not recorded which). The DNA of the CDR3 is TGTGCCAGCAGTAAGGGGACTAGCGGGCTTAACAATGAGCAGTTCTTC. It codes for CASSKGTSGLNNEQFF.